What follows is one T cell receptor beta chain and its context. Its antigen is not yet known. A clone one base away is much larger, so this may be a read error. The source of the sample is a study of regulatory T cells in long-lasting Graves disease (dated by TCRdb to the early 2020s). About the full investigation: To count as having persistent Graves' disease, a patient had to have received antithyroid drug treatment for over 5 years with TSH receptor autoantibodies remaining persistently positive. This study used TCR sequencing and RNA sequencing of peripheral blood to compare persistent Graves' disease patients against newly diagnosed Graves' disease patients. The study took place in China and was registered as a clinical trial. A total of about 33 samples underwent TCR sequencing, from roughly 13 patients with persistent Graves' disease and approximately 20 patients with newly diagnosed Graves' disease. Persistent Graves' disease patients in the clinical cohort had taken antithyroid drugs for roughly ten years on average. The study at large found these results: Sequencing and analysis were restricted to the TCR beta chain. The study examined only peripheral blood because the primary lesion, thyroid tissue, could not be accessed. As a limitation, the authors acknowledged that the small sample size may reduce accuracy. Compared with newly diagnosed patients, persistent Graves' disease patients had lower TCR Shannon entropy and fewer highly expanded clones, which suggests clonal expansion. Persistent disease showed preferential use of TRBV28, TRBJ1-2 and TRBJ2-5, whereas newly diagnosed disease favored TRBV20-1 and TRBJ2-1. More public clonotypes were shared among persistent patients (2,741) than among newly diagnosed patients (roughly 1,000).

Library prep was done by multiplex PCR. The data were produced on an Illumina HiSeq 4000. iRepertoire HTBI primers and Arm-PCR amplification of CDR3 regions were used to construct TCR beta libraries. Before sequencing, the PCR products underwent gel purification. The original methods were these. Gene usage analysis of CDR3 amino acid clonotypes used the 60 to 80 TRBV and around 14 TRBJ segments found across samples. Filtered high-quality paired reads were merged into contigs using COPE and FqMerger. BLAST was used to align contigs to the IMGT TRBV, TRBD and TRBJ reference genes, and CDR3 was defined following IMGT. Clonotypes above 0.1% frequency were classified as highly expanded clones. Repertoire diversity was measured by Shannon entropy, and V-J evenness by the Gini coefficient. Clonotypes shared by more than one individual were considered public. TCRdb cleaned the public reads at Q25 with fastp, built clones with MiXCR and kept in-frame beta chains. One record per CDR3 amino acid sequence lists the most common genes and DNA. TCRdb's processing, not the authors', yielded these V and J calls. The sample includes around 400,000 distinct CDR3 sequences, with around a fifth observed a single time. The ten top clones hold roughly an eighth of the sample.

Trimming at the junction amounts to 10 bases on V and 6 bases on J, and the germline ends lie 25 bases apart. Spanning cysteine to phenylalanine, the CDR3 consists of 15 amino acids. Just CDR3 DNA is preserved here, 45 bases in frame from base 1. CDR1 and CDR2 are drawn from the germline V gene: MNHNS, SASEGT. Explained via the paper, the time point label denotes: persistent/refractory GD, antithyroid drugs over 5 years with positive TRAb. RNA was extracted from PBMCs in TRIzol for both TCR sequencing and RNA sequencing. Graves' disease was diagnosed according to American Thyroid Association guidelines. Patients for the study were recruited at an endocrinology department in Xi'an, China. Each patient gave 7 to 9.5 milliliters of peripheral blood, collected in an EDTA anticoagulant tube. Ficoll Paque Plus density gradient separation was used to isolate PBMCs, and no further T cell sorting was done. RNA quality was checked with an Agilent 2100 Bioanalyzer and agarose gel, and concentration with a NanoDrop 2000.

Recombination connected TRBV6-1 to TRBJ2-7, with the D call perhaps TRBD1 or TRBD2, as 5 bases match in each case. This TCR came from a female donor with Graves disease. This specimen consisted of peripheral blood mononuclear cells (PBMCs), obtained when the disease was refractory, from a patient treated with antithyroid drugs. The DNA sequence reads TGTGCCACCTCCCCCTTTCCGGGACGGATCTGCGAGCAGTACTTC. It translates as CATSPFPGRICEQYF.